The 25 T cell receptor beta chains presented below share a single source sample, sequenced in a study of T-cell memory formation after mild COVID-19. Via MiXCR, TCRdb re-called the 5' RACE reads, giving one row per CDR3 protein. Among about 210,000 distinct CDR3 sequences, 27% were seen once, and the ten largest hold about an eighth. Input material: PBMCs or a T cell subset sorted from them (not recorded which). All receptors come from an adult woman who had mild COVID-19 (a few samples of this study predate the infection). Cell type and time point are not known.

In its sample, this clonotype was seen a few times. The chain joins TRBV7-9 to TRBJ2-6, with TRBD1 matching over 7 bases. Germline values: CDR1 SEHNR, CDR2 FQNEAQ (reference sequence). Unmatched junction bases numbered 6, after V lost 5 bases and J lost 5 bases. The CDR3 is 15 residues long. The CDR3 spells CASSNRTGWANVLTF. The CDR3 coding sequence is TGTGCCAGCAGCAATAGGACAGGCTGGGCCAACGTCCTGACTTTC.

The rearrangement uses TRBV7-9 and TRBJ2-7, with TRBD2 matching over 12 bases. J lost 3 bases, V lost 6 bases, and 12 bases had no gene match. Germline V gene data show CDR1 as SEHNR and CDR2 as FQNEAQ (reference sequence). The length of the CDR3 is 17 residues. The CDR3 here is CASSSTQTSGRIYEQYF. CDR3 DNA sequence: TGTGCCAGCAGTTCTACTCAGACTAGCGGGAGAATCTACGAGCAGTACTTC.

The CDR3 bases are TGTGCCAGCAGCTTTTGGACTAGCGGGTGGTCTCGCGGAGAGCAGTTCTTC. Protein sequence: CASSFWTSGWSRGEQFF. The chain is built from TRBV7-9 and TRBJ2-1; 11 bases map to TRBD2. Trimming at V came to 3 bases and at J to 10 bases, leaving 14 bases not matched to a gene. Per germline, CDR1 SEHNR and CDR2 FQNEAQ (reference sequence). The CDR3 loop spans 17 amino acids.

This clonotype was picked up a small number of times. V usage is TRBV29-1 and J usage is TRBJ2-2; 8 bases are a match to TRBD2. The CDR3 length is 16 residues. Trimming at V came to 4 bases and at J to 4 bases, leaving 11 bases not matched to a gene. Germline V gene data show CDR1 as SQVTM and CDR2 as ANQGSEA. CDR3: CSVGGSTSAGTGELFF. DNA for the CDR3: TGCAGCGTTGGGGGTTCGACTAGCGCGGGCACCGGGGAGCTGTTTTTT.

With respect to this clonotype: Without the conserved terminal phenylalanine or tryptophan, this CDR3 likely stems from a read error. This chain connects TRBV7-6 to TRBJ2-1; 10 bases agree with TRBD2. V lost 2 bases to trimming and J lost 12 bases; unmatched junction nucleotides: 7. The germline gives CDR1 SGHVS, CDR2 FNYEAQ. This CDR3 is built from 14 residues. CDR3 coding DNA: TGTGCCAGCAGCTTACTAGCGGGAGATGGTGGGCAGTTCTTA. This encodes CASSLLAGDGGQFL.

This clonotype was counted between two and nine times. This sequence joins TRBV20-1 and TRBJ1-5; TRBD1 is a possible D gene (6 bases). CDR1 and CDR2 from the germline V gene are DFQATT and SNEGSKA (reference sequence). This CDR3 is built from 14 residues. The V gene lost 6 bases and the J gene lost 3 bases, with 15 bases spanning the gap. The CDR3: CSALGQTINQPQHF. The CDR3, as DNA: TGCAGTGCACTCGGACAGACAATCAATCAGCCCCAGCATTTT.

This clonotype has just a few counts. The rearrangement joins TRBV27 to TRBJ2-5; a possible D gene is TRBD2 (5 bases). V lost 4 bases to trimming and J lost 2 bases, with 20 bases between them. The CDR3 spans 17 residues. Germline CDR1 and CDR2: MNHEY and SMNVEV (reference sequence). This CDR3 reads CASSSLYMDGRQETQYF. For the CDR3, the DNA is TGTGCCAGCAGTTCCCTTTATATGGATGGGAGACAAGAGACCCAGTACTTC.

In its sample, this clonotype was seen a few times. This sequence joins TRBV20-1 and TRBJ2-3; TRBD2 matches 9 bases. The V segment lost 4 bases and the J segment 3 bases; nucleotides outside the gene matches: 11. The CDR3 length is 16 residues. Germline loops: CDR1 DFQATT, CDR2 SNEGSKA (reference sequence). CDR3 region: CSATPLAGARTDTQYF. As DNA, the CDR3 is TGCAGTGCTACTCCTTTAGCGGGAGCACGTACAGATACGCAGTATTTT.

The rearrangement joins TRBV4-2 to TRBJ2-5, with TRBD2 matching over 7 bases. Germline V gene sequence: CDR1 LGHNA, CDR2 YNFKEQ. The length of the CDR3 is 14 residues. V lost 1 base and J lost 8; bases outside the gene matches: 7. DNA of the CDR3: TGTGCCAGCAGCCAAGGGGACTACCCCAGCACCCAGTACTTC. Translation gives CASSQGDYPSTQYF.

This clonotype was detected a few times. A junction boundary mismatches the germline segment, possibly from a read error. The gene calls are TRBV10-3 and TRBJ1-1; perhaps TRBD1 as D (6 bases). The germline V gene encodes CDR1 ENHRY and CDR2 SYGVKD. The CDR3 length is 15 residues. The CDR3 region is CAISVSSDSPSGLIF. The CDR3 bases are TGTGCCATCAGTGTCTCCTCGGACAGCCCTAGTGGATTGATCTTT.

This clonotype was counted only a few times. J is TRBJ2-2 and V is TRBV15; maybe TRBD2 (5 bases). This CDR3 has 15 amino acids. V lost 4 bases and J lost 1, with 10 bases in between. From germline, CDR1 is LNHNV and CDR2 YYDKDF (reference sequence). The CDR3 is CATSTLVWNTGELFF. The CDR3 DNA reads as TGTGCCACCAGCACACTAGTGTGGAACACCGGGGAGCTGTTTTTT.

This clonotype was seen a few times. The chain carries TRBV24-1 and TRBJ2-2, with unresolved D. The CDR3 is made up of 15 amino acids. V dropped 0 bases and J dropped 2 bases, with 6 bases sitting between them. Germline values: CDR1 KGHDR, CDR2 SFDVKD. The CDR3 spells CATSDLDTNTGELFF. CDR3 bases: TGTGCCACCAGTGATTTGGACACTAACACCGGGGAGCTGTTTTTT.

The chain combines TRBV24-1 with TRBJ2-7, with D possibly matching TRBD1 (6 bases). V was trimmed by 5 bases and J by 0 bases, leaving 13 bases between them. The CDR3 totals 15 residues. From germline, CDR1 is KGHDR and CDR2 SFDVKD. The CDR3 region is CATSVSGESSYEQYF. The CDR3 DNA reads as TGTGCCACCAGTGTCTCAGGGGAGAGCTCCTACGAGCAGTACTTC.

In this sample, this clonotype turned up a few times. The genes are TRBV24-1 and TRBJ2-1; no definite D call. Per the germline V gene, CDR1 is KGHDR and CDR2 is SFDVKD. With 0 bases removed from V and 8 bases from J, the gap between germline ends came to 7 bases. The CDR3 totals 13 residues. The CDR3 reads CATSDLVEDEQFF. CDR3 coding DNA: TGTGCCACCAGTGATTTGGTAGAAGATGAGCAGTTCTTC.

This clonotype was counted a few times. This chain links TRBV4-2 with TRBJ2-7, with a weak D call TRBD2 (5 bases). Germline CDR1 LGHNA, CDR2 YNFKEQ. This CDR3 contains 12 residues. V was pared by 2 bases and J by 4 bases, with 6 bases between. This CDR3 is CASSQRGYEQYF. The CDR3 region has the DNA TGTGCCAGCAGCCAACGAGGGTACGAGCAGTACTTC.

The genes are TRBV6-5 and TRBJ2-5; possibly TRBD2 for D (5 bases). This CDR3 contains 16 residues. CDR1 and CDR2 (germline): MNHEY, SVGAGI. With 5 bases removed from V and 0 bases from J, the gap between germline ends came to 16 bases. The CDR3 sequence: CASSPLERRNQETQYF. Here the CDR3 DNA reads TGTGCCAGCAGTCCACTAGAGCGGAGGAACCAAGAGACCCAGTACTTC.

This clonotype has a single count. The V and J genes are TRBV11-3 and TRBJ2-7, with 7 bases identical to TRBD1. The germline V gene has CDR1 SGHNT and CDR2 YENEEA. V lost 5 bases, J lost 2 bases, and 6 bases stayed unmatched. This CDR3 has 14 residues. This CDR3 reads CASSPWDSPYEQYF. Written as DNA, the CDR3 is TGTGCCAGCAGCCCCTGGGACAGCCCCTACGAGCAGTACTTC.

The V gene is TRBV20-1, the J gene TRBJ1-5; D uncertain. The CDR3 contains 12 residues. Trimming left V 1 base short and J 0 bases short, with 1 base between. Germline V gene data show CDR1 as DFQATT and CDR2 as SNEGSKA (reference sequence). The CDR3 here is CSARGSNQPQHF. CDR3 coding DNA: TGCAGTGCTAGAGGTAGCAATCAGCCCCAGCATTTT.

This clonotype was observed a few times. The chain carries TRBV19 and TRBJ1-2; the D gene is possibly TRBD1 (5 bases). The CDR3 spans 14 residues. Trimming took 1 base from V and 3 from J, leaving 9 bases between them. Germline CDR1 LNHDA, CDR2 SQIVND (reference sequence). The CDR3: CASSIGDRYYGYTF. As DNA, the CDR3 is TGTGCCAGTAGTATAGGGGACCGATACTATGGCTACACCTTC.

This clonotype was counted a few times. This rearrangement joins TRBV20-1 to TRBJ1-5; maybe TRBD1 (6 bases). This CDR3 contains 15 residues. CDR1 is DFQATT and CDR2 is SNEGSKA in the germline V gene (reference sequence). Trimming removed 6 bases from V and 2 bases from J, with 17 bases in between. CDR3 region: CSARPGGRRNQPQHF. CDR3 sequence (DNA): TGCAGTGCGAGACCGGGGGGCCGGCGCAATCAGCCCCAGCATTTT.

With regard to this clonotype: A junction boundary mismatches the germline segment, possibly from a read error. The genes are TRBV20-1 and TRBJ2-3; D not resolved. The V gene's germline CDR1 is DFQATT and CDR2 SNEGSKA (reference sequence). CDR3 length equals 13 residues. CDR3 sequence: CSARCGSTDTRYF. In DNA form, the CDR3 reads TGCAGTGCTAGATGCGGATCCACAGATACGCGGTATTTT.

The sample holds a few counts of this clonotype. The rearrangement uses TRBV5-1 and TRBJ1-1; a weak D match, TRBD1 (5 bases). In germline, CDR1 is SGHRS, CDR2 YFSETQ. CDR3 length: 14 residues. V lost 3 bases to trimming and J lost 0 bases, with 9 bases between them. The CDR3 bases are TGCGCCAGCAGCTGGGACCCCATGAACACTGAAGCTTTCTTT. Protein product: CASSWDPMNTEAFF. The entire variable domain, with the rest obtained from reference TRBV5-1 and TRBJ1-1, is as follows: KAGVTQTPRYLIKTRGQQVTLSCSPISGHRSVSWYQQTPGQGLQFLFEYFSETQRNKGNFPGRFSGRQFSNSRSEMNVSTLELGDSALYLCASSWDPMNTEAFFGQGTRLTVV.

This clonotype was seen more than once but under ten times. The rearrangement joins TRBV9 to TRBJ2-2, with 7 bases lining up with TRBD1. From germline, CDR1 is SGDLS and CDR2 YYNGEE. The CDR3 runs to 15 residues. The V segment lost 5 bases and the J segment 2 bases; nucleotides outside the gene matches: 6. The CDR3 DNA follows: TGTGCCAGCAGAGAGACAGGGATAAACACCGGGGAGCTGTTTTTT. Translation: CASRETGINTGELFF.

This clonotype showed up just a few times. This sequence joins TRBV7-2 and TRBJ2-3; the D gene could be TRBD1 or TRBD2 (7 bases each). V was trimmed by 5 bases and J by 14 bases, leaving 17 bases between them. Per germline, CDR1 SGHTA and CDR2 FQGNSA. The CDR3 spans 12 residues. DNA for the CDR3: TGTGCCAGCAGCCCCCAGGGGGGGCCACCGTATTTT. It encodes CASSPQGGPPYF.

This clonotype was found a few times. The chain uses TRBV7-2 and TRBJ2-1; possibly TRBD1 for D (5 bases). The V gene lost 5 bases and the J gene lost 9 bases, with 14 bases spanning the gap. The germline V gene encodes CDR1 SGHTA and CDR2 FQGNSA. The CDR3 has 13 residues. In DNA, the CDR3 is TGTGCCAGCAGCCCCCCCGAGCAGGGTGAGCAGTTCTTC. It yields the protein CASSPPEQGEQFF.